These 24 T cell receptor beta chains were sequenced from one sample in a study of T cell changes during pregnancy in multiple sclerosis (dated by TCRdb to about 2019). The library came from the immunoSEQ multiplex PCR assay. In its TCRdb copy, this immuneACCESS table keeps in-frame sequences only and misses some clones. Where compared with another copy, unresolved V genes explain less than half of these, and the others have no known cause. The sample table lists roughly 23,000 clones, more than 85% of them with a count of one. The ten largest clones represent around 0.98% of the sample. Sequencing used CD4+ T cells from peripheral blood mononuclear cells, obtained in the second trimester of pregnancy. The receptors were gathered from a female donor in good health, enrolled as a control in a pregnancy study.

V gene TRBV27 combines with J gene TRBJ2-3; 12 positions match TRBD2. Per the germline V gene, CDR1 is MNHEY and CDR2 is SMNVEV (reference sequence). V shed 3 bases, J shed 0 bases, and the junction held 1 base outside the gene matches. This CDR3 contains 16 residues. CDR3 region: CASSFGTSGSTDTQYF. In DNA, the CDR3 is TGTGCCAGCAGTTTTGGGACTAGCGGGAGCACAGATACGCAGTATTTT.

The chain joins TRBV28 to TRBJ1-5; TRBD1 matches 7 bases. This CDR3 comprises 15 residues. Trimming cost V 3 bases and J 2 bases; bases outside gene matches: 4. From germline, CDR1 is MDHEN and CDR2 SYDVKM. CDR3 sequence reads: CASSFGQGGNQPQHF. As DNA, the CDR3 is TGTGCCAGCAGTTTTGGGCAGGGGGGCAATCAGCCCCAGCATTTT.

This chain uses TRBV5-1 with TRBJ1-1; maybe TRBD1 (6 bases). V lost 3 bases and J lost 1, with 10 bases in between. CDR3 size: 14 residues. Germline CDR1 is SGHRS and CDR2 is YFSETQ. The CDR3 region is CASSYDRRNTEAFF. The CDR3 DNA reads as TGCGCCAGCAGCTACGACAGGCGGAACACTGAAGCTTTCTTT. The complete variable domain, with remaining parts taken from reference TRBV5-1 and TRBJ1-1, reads KAGVTQTPRYLIKTRGQQVTLSCSPISGHRSVSWYQQTPGQGLQFLFEYFSETQRNKGNFPGRFSGRQFSNSRSEMNVSTLELGDSALYLCASSYDRRNTEAFFGQGTRLTVV.

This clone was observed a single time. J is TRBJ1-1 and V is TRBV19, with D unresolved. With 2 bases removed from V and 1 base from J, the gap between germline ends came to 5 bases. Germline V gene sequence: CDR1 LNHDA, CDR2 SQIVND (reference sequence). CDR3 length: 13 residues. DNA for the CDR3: TGTGCCAGTAGTATACTCAGGAACACTGAAGCTTTCTTT. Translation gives CASSILRNTEAFF.

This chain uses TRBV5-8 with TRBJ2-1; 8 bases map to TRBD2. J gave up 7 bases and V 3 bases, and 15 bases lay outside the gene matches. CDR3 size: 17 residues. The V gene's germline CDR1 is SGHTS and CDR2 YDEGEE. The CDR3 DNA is TGTGCCAGCAGCTCTGGAGCGGGGGTTTCGCCGGGGAATGAGCAGTTCTTC. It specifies CASSSGAGVSPGNEQFF.

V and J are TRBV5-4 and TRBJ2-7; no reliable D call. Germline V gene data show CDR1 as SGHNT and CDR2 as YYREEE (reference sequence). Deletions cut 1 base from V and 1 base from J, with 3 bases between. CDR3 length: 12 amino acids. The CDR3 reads CASSLLSYEQYF. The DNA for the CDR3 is TGTGCCAGCAGCTTGTTATCCTACGAGCAGTACTTC.

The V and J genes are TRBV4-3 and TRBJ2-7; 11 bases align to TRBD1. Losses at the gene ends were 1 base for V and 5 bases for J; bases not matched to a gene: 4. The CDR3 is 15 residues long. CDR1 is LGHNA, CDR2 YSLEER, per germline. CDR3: CASSQVGQGADEQYF. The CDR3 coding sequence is TGCGCCAGCAGCCAAGTTGGACAGGGGGCCGACGAGCAGTACTTC.

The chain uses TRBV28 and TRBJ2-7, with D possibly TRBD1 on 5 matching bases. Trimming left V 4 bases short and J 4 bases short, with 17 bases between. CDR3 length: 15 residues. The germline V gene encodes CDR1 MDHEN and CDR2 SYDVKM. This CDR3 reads CASSSLLRVWYEQYF. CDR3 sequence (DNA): TGTGCCAGCAGTTCTCTCCTCAGGGTATGGTACGAGCAGTACTTC.

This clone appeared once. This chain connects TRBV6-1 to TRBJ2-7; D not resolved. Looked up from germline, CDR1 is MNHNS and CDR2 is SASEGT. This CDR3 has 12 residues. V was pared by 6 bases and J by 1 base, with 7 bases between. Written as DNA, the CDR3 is TGTGCCAGCAGCGGAGTTTCCTACGAGCAGTACTTC. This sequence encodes CASSGVSYEQYF.

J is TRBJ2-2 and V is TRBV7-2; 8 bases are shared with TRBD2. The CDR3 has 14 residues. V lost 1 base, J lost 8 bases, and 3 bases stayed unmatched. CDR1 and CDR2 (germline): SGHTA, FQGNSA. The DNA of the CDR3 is TGTGCCAGCAGCTTAGAAGCGGGGGTGGGGGAGCTGTTTTTT. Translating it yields CASSLEAGVGELFF.

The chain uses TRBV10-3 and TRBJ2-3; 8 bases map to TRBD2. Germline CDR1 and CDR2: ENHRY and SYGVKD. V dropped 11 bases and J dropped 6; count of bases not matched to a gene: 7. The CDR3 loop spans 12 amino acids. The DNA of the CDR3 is TGTGCCTATGGGCCGGGAGGGGATACGCAGTATTTT. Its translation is CAYGPGGDTQYF.

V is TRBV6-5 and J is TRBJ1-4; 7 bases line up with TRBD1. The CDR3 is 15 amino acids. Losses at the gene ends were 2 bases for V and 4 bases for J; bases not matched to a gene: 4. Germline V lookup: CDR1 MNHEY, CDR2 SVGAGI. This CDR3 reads CASSYRGHGNEKLFF. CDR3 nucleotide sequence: TGTGCCAGCAGTTACAGGGGGCATGGTAATGAAAAACTGTTTTTT.

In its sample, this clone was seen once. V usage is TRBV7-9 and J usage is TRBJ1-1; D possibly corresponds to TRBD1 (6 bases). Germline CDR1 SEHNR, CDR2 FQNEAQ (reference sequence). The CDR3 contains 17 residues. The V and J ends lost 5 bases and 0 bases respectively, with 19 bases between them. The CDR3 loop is CASSRRGGAQVNTEAFF. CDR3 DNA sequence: TGTGCCAGCAGCCGCCGGGGGGGCGCCCAGGTGAACACTGAAGCTTTCTTT.

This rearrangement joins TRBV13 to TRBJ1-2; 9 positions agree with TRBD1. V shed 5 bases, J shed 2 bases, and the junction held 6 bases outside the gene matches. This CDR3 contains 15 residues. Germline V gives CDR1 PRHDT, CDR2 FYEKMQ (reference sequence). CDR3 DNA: TGTGCCAGCAGCGGAGTCGGGACAGGGAACTATGGCTACACCTTC. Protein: CASSGVGTGNYGYTF.

CDR3 sequence: CASSLGQGASYGNTIYF. The DNA for the CDR3 is TGCGCCAGCAGCTTGGGACAGGGGGCGAGCTACGGAAACACCATATATTTT. This chain connects TRBV5-1 to TRBJ1-3, with 10 bases aligning to TRBD1. The CDR3 loop spans 17 amino acids. Germline values: CDR1 SGHRS, CDR2 YFSETQ. V was clipped by 0 bases and J by 4 bases; unmatched bases: 7.

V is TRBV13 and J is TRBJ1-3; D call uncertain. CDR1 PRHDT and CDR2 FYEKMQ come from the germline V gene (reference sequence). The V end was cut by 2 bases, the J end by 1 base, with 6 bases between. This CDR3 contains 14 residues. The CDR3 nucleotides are TGTGCCAGCAGCTTACGAGAATCTGGAAACACCATATATTTT. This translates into CASSLRESGNTIYF.

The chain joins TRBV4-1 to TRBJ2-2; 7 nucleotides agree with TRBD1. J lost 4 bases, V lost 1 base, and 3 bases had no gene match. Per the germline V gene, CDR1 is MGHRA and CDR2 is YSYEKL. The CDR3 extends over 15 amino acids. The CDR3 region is CASSQGGTATGELFF. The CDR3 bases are TGCGCCAGCAGCCAAGGTGGGACAGCCACCGGGGAGCTGTTTTTT.

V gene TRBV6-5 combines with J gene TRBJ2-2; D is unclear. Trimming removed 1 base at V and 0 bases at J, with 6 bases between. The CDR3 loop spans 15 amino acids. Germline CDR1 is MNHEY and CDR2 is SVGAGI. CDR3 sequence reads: CASSYYNANTGELFF. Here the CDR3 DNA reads TGTGCCAGCAGTTACTACAACGCGAACACCGGGGAGCTGTTTTTT.

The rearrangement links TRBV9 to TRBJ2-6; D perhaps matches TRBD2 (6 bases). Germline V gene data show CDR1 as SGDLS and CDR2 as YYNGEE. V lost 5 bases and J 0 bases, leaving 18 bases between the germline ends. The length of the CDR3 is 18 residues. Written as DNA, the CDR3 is TGTGCCAGCAGTCCCTCGGGGGTCCCAAGCTCTGGGGCCAACGTCCTGACTTTC. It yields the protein CASSPSGVPSSGANVLTF.

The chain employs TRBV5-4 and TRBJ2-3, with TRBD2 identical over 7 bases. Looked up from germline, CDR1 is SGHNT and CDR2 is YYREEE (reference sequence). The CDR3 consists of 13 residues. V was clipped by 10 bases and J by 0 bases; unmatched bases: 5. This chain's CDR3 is CAGGDGSTDTQYF. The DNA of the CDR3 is TGTGCCGGGGGGGACGGAAGCACAGATACGCAGTATTTT.

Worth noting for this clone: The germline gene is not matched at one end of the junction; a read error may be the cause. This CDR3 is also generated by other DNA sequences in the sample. The CDR3 coding sequence is TGCGCCAGCAGCGTAGTAGCTAGCGGGGGGAATGAGCAGTTCTTC. It yields the protein CASSVVASGGNEQFF. This chain joins TRBV9 and TRBJ2-1; 11 bases are a match to TRBD2. This CDR3 has 15 amino acids. The germline gives CDR1 SGDLS, CDR2 YYNGEE.

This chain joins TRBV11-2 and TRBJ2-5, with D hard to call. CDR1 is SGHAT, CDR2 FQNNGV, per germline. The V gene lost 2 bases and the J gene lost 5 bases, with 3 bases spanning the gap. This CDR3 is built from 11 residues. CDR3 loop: CASSLQETQYF. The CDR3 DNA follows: TGTGCCAGCAGCTTACAGGAGACCCAGTACTTC.

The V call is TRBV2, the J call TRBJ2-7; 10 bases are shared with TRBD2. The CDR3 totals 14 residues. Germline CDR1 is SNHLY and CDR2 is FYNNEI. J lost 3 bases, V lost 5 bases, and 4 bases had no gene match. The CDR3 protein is CASSMEREGYEQYF. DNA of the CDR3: TGTGCCAGCAGTATGGAGCGGGAGGGCTACGAGCAGTACTTC.

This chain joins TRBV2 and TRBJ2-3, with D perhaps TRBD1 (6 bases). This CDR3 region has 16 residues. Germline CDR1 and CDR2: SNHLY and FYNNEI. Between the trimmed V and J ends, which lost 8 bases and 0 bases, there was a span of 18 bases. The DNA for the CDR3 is TGTGCCAGCGCCCCCTTAGGGGGAGAGAGCACAGATACGCAGTATTTT. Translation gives CASAPLGGESTDTQYF.